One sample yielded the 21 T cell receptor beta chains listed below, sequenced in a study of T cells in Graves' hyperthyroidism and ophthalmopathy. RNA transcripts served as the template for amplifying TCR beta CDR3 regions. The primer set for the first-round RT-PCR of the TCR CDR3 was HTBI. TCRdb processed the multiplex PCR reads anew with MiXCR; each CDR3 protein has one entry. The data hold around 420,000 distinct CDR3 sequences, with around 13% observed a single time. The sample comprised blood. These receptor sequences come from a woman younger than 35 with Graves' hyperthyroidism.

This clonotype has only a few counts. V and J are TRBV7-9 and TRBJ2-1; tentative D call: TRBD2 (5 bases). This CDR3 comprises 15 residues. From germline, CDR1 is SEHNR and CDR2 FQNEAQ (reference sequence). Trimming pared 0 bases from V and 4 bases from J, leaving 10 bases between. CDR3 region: CASSLAKRSYNEQFF. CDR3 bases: TGTGCCAGCAGCTTAGCCAAGCGGTCATACAATGAGCAGTTCTTC.

The CDR3 coding sequence is TGTGCCAGCTCACCAGAGCGCGGGAATTCACCCCTCCACTTT. Residues: CASSPERGNSPLHF. The J gene is TRBJ1-6, the V gene TRBV18, with unresolved D. Looked up from germline, CDR1 is KGHSH and CDR2 is LQKENI. The CDR3 covers 14 residues. V was shortened by 2 bases and J by 7 bases, with 9 bases between the two germline ends.

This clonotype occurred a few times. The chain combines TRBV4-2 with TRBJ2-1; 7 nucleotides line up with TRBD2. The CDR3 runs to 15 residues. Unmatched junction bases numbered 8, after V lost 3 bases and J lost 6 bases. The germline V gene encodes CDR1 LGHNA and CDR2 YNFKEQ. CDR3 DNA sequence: TGTGCCAGCAGCCACCCAGGGCTAGCGGTCAATGAGCAGTTCTTC. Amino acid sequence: CASSHPGLAVNEQFF.

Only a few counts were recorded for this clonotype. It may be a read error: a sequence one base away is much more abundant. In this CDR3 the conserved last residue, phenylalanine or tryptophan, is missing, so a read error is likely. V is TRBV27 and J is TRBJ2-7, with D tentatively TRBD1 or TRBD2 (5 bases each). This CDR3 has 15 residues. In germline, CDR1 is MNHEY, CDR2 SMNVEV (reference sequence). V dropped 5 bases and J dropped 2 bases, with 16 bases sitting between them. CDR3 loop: CASSPIRDGTYEQYL. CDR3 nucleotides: TGTGCCAGCAGTCCAATCCGGGACGGTACCTACGAGCAGTACCTC.

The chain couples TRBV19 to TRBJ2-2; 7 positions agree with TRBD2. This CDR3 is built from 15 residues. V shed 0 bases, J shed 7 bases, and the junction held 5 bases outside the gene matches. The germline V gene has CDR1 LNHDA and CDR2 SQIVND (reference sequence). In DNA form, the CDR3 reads TGTGCCAGTAGTATAGAATGGGCTAGCGGCGGGGAGCTGTTTTTT. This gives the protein CASSIEWASGGELFF.

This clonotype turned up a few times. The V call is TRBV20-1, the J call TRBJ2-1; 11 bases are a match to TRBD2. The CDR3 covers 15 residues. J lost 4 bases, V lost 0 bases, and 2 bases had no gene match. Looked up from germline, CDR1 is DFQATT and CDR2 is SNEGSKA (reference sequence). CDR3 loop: CSAREGLAEYNEQFF. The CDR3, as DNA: TGCAGTGCTAGAGAGGGACTAGCGGAGTACAATGAGCAGTTCTTC.

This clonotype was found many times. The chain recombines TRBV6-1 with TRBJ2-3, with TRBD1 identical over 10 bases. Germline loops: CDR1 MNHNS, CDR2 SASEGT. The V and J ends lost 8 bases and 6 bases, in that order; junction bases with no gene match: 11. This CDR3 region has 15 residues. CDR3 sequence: CASHNSVGQGDTQYF. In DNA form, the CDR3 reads TGTGCCAGCCATAACTCTGTGGGACAGGGGGATACGCAGTATTTT.

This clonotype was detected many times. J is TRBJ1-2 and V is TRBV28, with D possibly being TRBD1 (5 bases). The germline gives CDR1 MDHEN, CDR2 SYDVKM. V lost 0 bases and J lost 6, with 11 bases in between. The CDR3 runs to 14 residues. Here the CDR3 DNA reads TGTGCCAGCAGTTTATGGACAGCGGTAGATGGCTACACCTTC. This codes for CASSLWTAVDGYTF.

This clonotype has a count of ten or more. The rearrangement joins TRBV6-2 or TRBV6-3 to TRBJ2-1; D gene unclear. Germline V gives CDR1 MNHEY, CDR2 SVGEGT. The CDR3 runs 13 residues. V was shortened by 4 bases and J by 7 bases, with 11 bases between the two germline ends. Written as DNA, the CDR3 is TGTGCCAGCAGTTCCATACTGGTAAATGAGCAGTTCTTC. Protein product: CASSSILVNEQFF.

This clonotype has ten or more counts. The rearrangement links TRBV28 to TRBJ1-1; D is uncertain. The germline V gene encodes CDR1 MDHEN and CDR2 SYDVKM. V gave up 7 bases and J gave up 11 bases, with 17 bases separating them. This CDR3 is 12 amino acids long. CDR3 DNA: TGTGCCAGCACTCCCCTCGCGGGGTTTGCTTTCTTT. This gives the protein CASTPLAGFAFF. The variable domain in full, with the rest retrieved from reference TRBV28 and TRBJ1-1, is DVKVTQSSRYLVKRTGEKVFLECVQDMDHENMFWYRQDPGLGLRLIYFSYDVKMKEKGDIPEGYSVSREKKERFSLILESASTNQTSMYLCASTPLAGFAFFGQGTRLTVV.

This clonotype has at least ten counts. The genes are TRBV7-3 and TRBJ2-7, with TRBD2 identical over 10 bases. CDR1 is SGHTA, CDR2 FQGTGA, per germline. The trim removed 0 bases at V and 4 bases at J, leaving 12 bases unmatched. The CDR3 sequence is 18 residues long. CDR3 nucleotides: TGTGCCAGCAGCTTAACATTGGTCCCTAGCGGGAGATCATACGAGCAGTACTTC. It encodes CASSLTLVPSGRSYEQYF.

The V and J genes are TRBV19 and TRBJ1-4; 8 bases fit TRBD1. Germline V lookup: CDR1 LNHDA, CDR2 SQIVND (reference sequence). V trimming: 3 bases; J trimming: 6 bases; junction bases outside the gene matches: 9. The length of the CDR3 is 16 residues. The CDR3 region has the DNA TGTGCCAGTAGTATCGGACCGACAGGGGAATATGAAAAACTGTTTTTT. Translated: CASSIGPTGEYEKLFF.

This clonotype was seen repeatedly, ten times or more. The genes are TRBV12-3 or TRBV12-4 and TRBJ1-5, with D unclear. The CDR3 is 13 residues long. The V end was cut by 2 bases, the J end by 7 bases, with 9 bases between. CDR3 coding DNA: TGTGCCAGCAGTTTAAATCGGGCCCAGCCCCAGCATTTT. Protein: CASSLNRAQPQHF.

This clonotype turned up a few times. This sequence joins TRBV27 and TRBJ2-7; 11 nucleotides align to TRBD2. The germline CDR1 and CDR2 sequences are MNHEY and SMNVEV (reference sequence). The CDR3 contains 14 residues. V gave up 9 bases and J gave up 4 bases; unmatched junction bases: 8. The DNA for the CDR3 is TGTGCCAGTGGGACACTAGCGGGAGTATACGAGCAGTACTTC. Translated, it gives CASGTLAGVYEQYF.

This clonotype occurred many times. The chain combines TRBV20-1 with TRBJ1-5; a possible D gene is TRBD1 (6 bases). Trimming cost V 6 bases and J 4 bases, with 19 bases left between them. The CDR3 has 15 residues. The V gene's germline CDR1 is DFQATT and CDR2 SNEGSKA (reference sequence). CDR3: CSATSWGLINQPQHF. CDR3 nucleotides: TGCAGTGCCACCTCATGGGGGCTTATTAATCAGCCCCAGCATTTT.

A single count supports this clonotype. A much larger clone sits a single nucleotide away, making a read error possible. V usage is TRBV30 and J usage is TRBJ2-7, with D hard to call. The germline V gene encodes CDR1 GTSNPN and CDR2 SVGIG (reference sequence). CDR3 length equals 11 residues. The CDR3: CAITETYERYF. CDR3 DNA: TGTGCCATAACAGAGACCTACGAGCGGTACTTC.

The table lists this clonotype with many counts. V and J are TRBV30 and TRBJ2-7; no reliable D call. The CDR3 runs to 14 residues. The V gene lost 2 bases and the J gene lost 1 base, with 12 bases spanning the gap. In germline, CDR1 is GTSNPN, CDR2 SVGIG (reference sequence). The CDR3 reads CAWSPRVLSYEQYF. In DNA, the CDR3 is TGTGCCTGGAGTCCCCGGGTTCTGTCCTACGAGCAGTACTTC. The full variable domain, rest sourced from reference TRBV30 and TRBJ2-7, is SQTIHQWPATLVQPVGSPLSLECTVEGTSNPNLYWYRQAAGRGLQLLFYSVGIGQISSEVPQNLSASRPQDRQFILSSKKLLLSDSGFYLCAWSPRVLSYEQYFGPGTRLTVT.

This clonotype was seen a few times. CDR3 amino acids: CASSTRQTGELFF. The CDR3, as DNA: TGTGCCAGCTCGACTAGACAGACCGGGGAGCTGTTTTTT. J is TRBJ2-2 and V is TRBV18, with D possibly matching TRBD2 (6 bases). The CDR3 extends over 13 amino acids. Germline CDR1 reads KGHSH; CDR2 reads LQKENI. V was trimmed by 6 bases and J by 5 bases, leaving 10 bases between them.

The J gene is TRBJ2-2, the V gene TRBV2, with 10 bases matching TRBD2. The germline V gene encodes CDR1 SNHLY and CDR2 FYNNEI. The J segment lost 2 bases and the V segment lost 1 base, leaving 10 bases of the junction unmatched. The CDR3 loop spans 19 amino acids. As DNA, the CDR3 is TGTGCCAGCAGTGAAGGGGCTAGCGGGAGTGGAGTAAACACCGGGGAGCTGTTTTTT. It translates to CASSEGASGSGVNTGELFF.

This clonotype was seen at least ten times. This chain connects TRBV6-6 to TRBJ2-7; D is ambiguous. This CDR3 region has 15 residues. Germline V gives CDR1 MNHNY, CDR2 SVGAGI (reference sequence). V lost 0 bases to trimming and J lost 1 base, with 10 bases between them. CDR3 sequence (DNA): TGTGCCAGCAGTTACTCGGCCAGTCCGTCCTACGAGCAGTACTTC. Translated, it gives CASSYSASPSYEQYF.

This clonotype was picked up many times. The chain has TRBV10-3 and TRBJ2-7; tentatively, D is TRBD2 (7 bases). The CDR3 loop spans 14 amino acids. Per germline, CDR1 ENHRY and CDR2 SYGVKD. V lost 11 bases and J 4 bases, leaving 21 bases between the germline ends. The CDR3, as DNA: TGTGCCGCCAAGCCTAGCGGAGGGGGATACGAGCAGTACTTC. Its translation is CAAKPSGGGYEQYF.